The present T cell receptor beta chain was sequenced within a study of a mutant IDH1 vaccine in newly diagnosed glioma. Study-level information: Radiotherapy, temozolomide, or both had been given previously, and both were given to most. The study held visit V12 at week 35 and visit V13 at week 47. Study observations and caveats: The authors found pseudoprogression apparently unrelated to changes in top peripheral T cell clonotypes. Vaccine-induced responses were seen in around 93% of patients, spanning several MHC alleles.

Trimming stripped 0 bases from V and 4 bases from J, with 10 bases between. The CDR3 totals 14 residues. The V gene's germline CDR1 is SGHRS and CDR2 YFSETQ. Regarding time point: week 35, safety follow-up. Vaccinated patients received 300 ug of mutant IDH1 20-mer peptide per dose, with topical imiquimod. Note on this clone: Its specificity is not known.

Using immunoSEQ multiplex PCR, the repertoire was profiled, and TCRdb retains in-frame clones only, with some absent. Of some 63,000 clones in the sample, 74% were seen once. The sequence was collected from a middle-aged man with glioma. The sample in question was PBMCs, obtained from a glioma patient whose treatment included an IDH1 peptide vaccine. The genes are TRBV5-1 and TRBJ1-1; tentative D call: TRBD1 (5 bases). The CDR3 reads CASSLEGTGTEAFF. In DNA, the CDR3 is TGCGCCAGCAGCTTGGAGGGGACGGGCACTGAAGCTTTCTTT.